This TCR beta chain stems from a study of monozygotic twins with inflammatory bowel disease. Germline loops: CDR1 SGHRS, CDR2 YFSETQ. This CDR3 has 13 residues. Study-level points and caveats: Healthy twins shared more clonotypes with others than IBD patients, most markedly active ones.

TCRdb reanalyzed the 5' RACE reads, giving one entry per CDR3 protein sequence and no DNA. Its clone listing holds over 110,000 distinct CDR3 sequences. With regard to this clonotype: Its cognate antigen is unknown.

The specimen was blood. The chain recombines TRBV5-1 with TRBJ1-1; as DNA is missing, the TRBD1 call by TCRdb cannot be tested. The sequence derives from a human donor with ulcerative colitis or Crohn's disease, or a healthy co-twin of an affected twin (not recorded which). CDR3 region: CASKDPGVTEAFF.